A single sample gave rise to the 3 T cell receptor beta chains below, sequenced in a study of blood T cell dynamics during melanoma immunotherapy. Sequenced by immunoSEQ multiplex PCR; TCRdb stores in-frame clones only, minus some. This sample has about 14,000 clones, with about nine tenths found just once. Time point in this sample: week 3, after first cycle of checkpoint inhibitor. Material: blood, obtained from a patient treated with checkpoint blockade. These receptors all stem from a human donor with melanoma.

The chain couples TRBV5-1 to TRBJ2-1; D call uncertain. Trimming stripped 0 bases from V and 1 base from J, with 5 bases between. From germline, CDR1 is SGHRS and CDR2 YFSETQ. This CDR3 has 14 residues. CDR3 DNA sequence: TGCGCCAGCAGCTTGGGTCAGTCCTACAATGAGCAGTTCTTC. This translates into CASSLGQSYNEQFF.

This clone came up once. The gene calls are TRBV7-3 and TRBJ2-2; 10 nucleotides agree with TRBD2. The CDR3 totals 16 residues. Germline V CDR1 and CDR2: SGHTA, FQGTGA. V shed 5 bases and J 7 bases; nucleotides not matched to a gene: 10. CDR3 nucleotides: TGTGCCAGCAGCCCGACCCCGACTAGCGGGTTCGGGGAGCTGTTTTTT. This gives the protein CASSPTPTSGFGELFF.

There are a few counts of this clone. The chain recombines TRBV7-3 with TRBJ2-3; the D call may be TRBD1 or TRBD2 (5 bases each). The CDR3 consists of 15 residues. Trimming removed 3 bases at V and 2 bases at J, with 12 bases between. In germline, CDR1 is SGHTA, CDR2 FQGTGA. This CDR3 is CASSFWGNPTDTQYF. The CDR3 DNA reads TGTGCCAGCAGCTTCTGGGGGAATCCCACAGATACGCAGTATTTT.